This T cell receptor (beta chain) was retrieved from a study of blood T cell repertoires in COVID-19. Background on the study: The United States, Italy and Spain supplied acute and convalescent COVID-19 samples. The analysed material was cDNA or gDNA that came from T cells, B-cell-depleted T cells, or PBMCs.

After removal of 1 base from V and 7 bases from J, the junction contained 5 bases not matched to a gene. The germline gives CDR1 SGHTA, CDR2 FQGNSA. This CDR3 contains 15 residues. The data were produced by immunoSEQ multiplex PCR, yet TCRdb's version contains in-frame clones alone and is incomplete. Among about 98,000 clones listed, roughly 82% were seen once. The chain is built from TRBV7-2 and TRBJ2-7; 12 bases fit TRBD2. The source of this sequence is a man aged 65-85 years with active or convalescent COVID-19. The sequenced material came from peripheral blood. CDR3 amino acids: CASSLVTSGGWEQYF. The CDR3 DNA reads as TGTGCCAGCAGCTTAGTCACTAGCGGGGGGTGGGAGCAGTACTTC.